The rows below give T cell receptor beta chains drawn from one sample of a study of cytotoxic CD8 clonotypes in ibrutinib-treated CLL. Using immunoSEQ multiplex PCR, the repertoire was profiled, and TCRdb retains in-frame clones only, with some absent. Of hundreds of thousands of clones listed, around 70% were seen once; the top ten hold about 16%. The sample was PBMCs, taken after 24 months of ibrutinib treatment. All receptors come from a human donor with chronic lymphocytic leukemia. Each CDR3 is given with its conserved first and last residue. The order of the fields is CDR3 length, clone size, J gene, V gene, D gene, CDR3 protein, CDR3 DNA. The D gene is left open where the match is weak. The size of a clone is reported for some rows only, either as once, few or many, or as a class for expanded clones.

17 | once | TRBJ2-7 | TRBV5-4 | TRBD2 | CASSLGGASGSIYEQYF | TGTGCCAGCAGCTTGGGGGGGGCTAGCGGGAGTATCTACGAGCAGTACTTC
14 | NA | TRBJ1-3 | TRBV28 | NA | CASSLESSGNTIYF | TGTGCCAGCAGTCTCGAAAGCTCTGGAAACACCATATATTTT
11 | NA | TRBJ2-7 | TRBV29-1 | NA | CSLQWGHEQYF | TGCAGCCTCCAGTGGGGTCACGAGCAGTACTTC
13 | few | TRBJ1-4 | TRBV27 | NA | CASSSPLNEKLFF | TGTGCCAGCAGTTCCCCGCTCAATGAAAAACTGTTTTTT
14 | NA | TRBJ1-4 | TRBV6-5 | NA | CASRSGQGREKLFF | TGTGCCAGCAGGAGTGGGCAGGGGAGGGAAAAACTGTTTTTT
13 | NA | TRBJ1-5 | TRBV19 | NA | CASSRGRNQPQHF | TGTGCCAGTTCCCGGGGAAGGAATCAGCCCCAGCATTTT
14 | NA | TRBJ2-3 | TRBV28 | NA | CASTRASEGDTQYF | TGTGCCAGCACTAGGGCCTCAGAAGGAGATACGCAGTATTTT
15 | NA | TRBJ1-3 | TRBV4-3 | NA | CASSQDDTGGNTIYF | TGCGCCAGCAGCCAAGATGATACAGGGGGAAACACCATATATTTT
16 | NA | TRBJ2-2 | TRBV14 | TRBD1 | CASSHIPTGDTGELFF | TGTGCCAGCAGCCACATACCTACAGGGGACACCGGGGAGCTGTTTTTT
14 | once | TRBJ1-1 | TRBV6-5 | NA | CASSYGQGYTEAFF | TGTGCCAGCAGTTACGGTCAGGGATATACTGAAGCTTTCTTT
15 | NA | TRBJ2-7 | TRBV18 | NA | CASSPRGLVVYEQYF | TGTGCCAGCTCACCGCGGGGTCTCGTTGTCTACGAGCAGTACTTC
14 | once | TRBJ1-3 | TRBV29-1 | TRBD1 | CSAADRGGGNTIYF | TGCAGCGCTGCGGACAGGGGCGGCGGAAACACCATATATTTT
14 | NA | TRBJ2-3 | TRBV29-1 | NA | CSVTTGTSTDTQYF | TGCAGCGTAACCACCGGGACTAGCACAGATACGCAGTATTTT
16 | NA | TRBJ2-2 | TRBV7-9 | TRBD2 | CASTPLTSGFTGELFF | TGTGCCAGCACTCCCTTGACTAGCGGGTTCACCGGGGAGCTGTTTTTT
15 | once | TRBJ2-7 | TRBV6-5 | NA | CASSLTSYSSYEQYF | TGTGCCAGCAGTTTGACTAGTTATTCCTCCTACGAGCAGTACTTC
20 | many | TRBJ2-6 | TRBV18 | NA | CASSPKHPSAINSGANVLTF | TGTGCCAGCTCACCAAAACACCCTAGCGCCATAAACTCTGGGGCCAACGTCCTGACTTTC
13 | few | TRBJ1-1 | TRBV6-5 | NA | CASSFGMNTEAFF | TGTGCCAGCAGTTTCGGAATGAACACTGAAGCTTTCTTT
16 | NA | TRBJ1-5 | TRBV5-6 | NA | CASSLFGQGGNQPQHF | TGTGCCAGCAGCTTGTTTGGCCAAGGAGGCAATCAGCCCCAGCATTTT
14 | NA | TRBJ1-2 | TRBV7-9 | NA | CASSLSESFYGYTF | TGTGCCAGCAGCTTATCCGAATCCTTCTATGGCTACACCTTC
15 | once | TRBJ1-5 | TRBV28 | NA | CASLSPADPHQPQHF | TGTGCCAGTCTGTCTCCCGCAGATCCCCATCAGCCCCAGCATTTT
16 | NA | TRBJ1-1 | TRBV28 | TRBD1 | CASSLRQGAGNTEAFF | TGTGCCAGCAGTCTCAGACAGGGGGCTGGGAACACTGAAGCTTTCTTT
13 | few | TRBJ1-5 | TRBV27 | NA | CASRRVLNQPQHF | TGTGCCAGCAGGCGGGTTCTCAATCAGCCCCAGCATTTT
15 | NA | TRBJ2-7 | TRBV2 | NA | CASSEFPTRSYEQYF | TGTGCCAGCAGTGAATTCCCTACGCGGAGCTACGAGCAGTACTTC
14 | NA | TRBJ2-1 | TRBV4-1 | NA | CASSHSTDFGEQFF | TGCGCCAGCAGCCATAGCACGGACTTCGGGGAGCAGTTCTTC
12 | NA | TRBJ2-1 | TRBV29-1 | NA | CSAIEVLSAILF | TGCAGCGCCATAGAGGTCCTTTCGGCTATCCTCTTC
14 | NA | TRBJ1-2 | TRBV7-8 | TRBD1 | CASSPHRGTRGYTF | TGTGCCAGCAGCCCTCACAGGGGGACTAGGGGCTACACCTTC
17 | once | TRBJ2-7 | TRBV27 | TRBD2 | CASSFGLAGGPGYQQYF | TGTGCCAGCAGTTTTGGACTAGCGGGAGGGCCGGGTTACCAGCAGTACTTC
13 | NA | TRBJ2-3 | TRBV4-3 | TRBD2 | CASSREGPDTQYF | TGCGCCAGCAGCCGGGAGGGCCCAGATACGCAGTATTTT
12 | NA | TRBJ2-2 | TRBV5-1 | NA | CASGGNTGELFF | TGCGCCAGTGGGGGAAACACCGGGGAGCTGTTTTTT
13 | NA | TRBJ2-7 | TRBV7-9 | NA | CASSLDLVDEQYF | TGTGCCAGCAGCTTAGATCTCGTCGACGAGCAGTACTTC
14 | NA | TRBJ1-5 | TRBV2 | NA | CASTAETKGQPQHF | TGTGCCAGCACAGCCGAGACTAAGGGTCAGCCCCAGCATTTT
13 | NA | TRBJ2-5 | TRBV6-5 | NA | CASRSGTVETQYF | TGTGCCAGCAGATCCGGGACGGTGGAGACCCAGTACTTC
16 | NA | TRBJ2-4 | TRBV9 | TRBD2 | CASNIGLAGFLNIQYF | TGTGCCAGCAACATCGGACTAGCGGGTTTTTTGAACATTCAGTACTTC
13 | NA | TRBJ2-7 | TRBV7-8 | TRBD1 | CASSMGQPYEQYF | TGTGCCAGCAGCATGGGACAGCCCTACGAGCAGTACTTC
13 | once | TRBJ2-5 | TRBV29-1 | NA | CSVGGTSTETQYF | TGCAGCGTTGGGGGTACCTCAACGGAGACCCAGTACTTC
11 | NA | TRBJ2-2 | TRBV6-5 | NA | CASTRGGELFF | TGTGCCAGCACCCGGGGCGGGGAGCTGTTTTTT
14 | once | TRBJ2-7 | TRBV28 | NA | CASSLDSSLDEQYF | TGTGCCAGCAGTCTGGACAGCTCCCTTGATGAGCAGTACTTC
16 | NA | TRBJ1-5 | TRBV27 | NA | CASSPEPFSLGQPQHF | TGTGCCAGCAGCCCAGAGCCCTTTAGCCTTGGGCAGCCCCAGCATTTT
17 | NA | TRBJ2-2 | TRBV27 | TRBD1 | CASSLIWVTGGPGELFF | TGTGCCAGCAGTTTGATTTGGGTCACAGGGGGCCCCGGGGAGCTGTTTTTT
16 | NA | TRBJ2-7 | TRBV4-3 | NA | CASSQDLGLRAYEQYF | TGCGCCAGCAGCCAAGATCTTGGTTTGCGGGCCTACGAGCAGTACTTC
15 | NA | TRBJ2-1 | TRBV7-2 | TRBD2 | CASRRGTSPYNEQFF | TGTGCCAGCAGGAGAGGGACTAGCCCCTACAATGAGCAGTTCTTC
14 | NA | TRBJ2-4 | TRBV14 | NA | CASSQEPGKNIQYF | TGTGCCAGCAGCCAAGAACCCGGAAAAAACATTCAGTACTTC
14 | NA | TRBJ1-4 | TRBV28 | NA | CASSLTGDGEKLFF | TGTGCCAGCAGTTTAACCGGGGATGGGGAAAAACTGTTTTTT
13 | NA | TRBJ2-7 | TRBV5-1 | NA | CASSLERVGEQYF | TGCGCCAGCAGCTTGGAACGGGTGGGAGAGCAGTACTTC
12 | once | TRBJ2-3 | TRBV29-1 | NA | CSASGPVDTQYF | TGCAGCGCCTCGGGTCCCGTAGATACGCAGTATTTT
13 | few | TRBJ1-5 | TRBV19 | TRBD1 | CASSGTANQPQHF | TGTGCCAGTAGTGGGACAGCTAATCAGCCCCAGCATTTT
15 | NA | TRBJ2-2 | TRBV5-1 | NA | CASSLDRSTPGELFF | TGCGCCAGCAGCTTGGACCGATCGACCCCCGGGGAGCTGTTTTTT
15 | NA | TRBJ2-3 | TRBV7-6 | TRBD2 | CASSLRTRDTDTQYF | TGTGCCAGCAGCTTAAGGACTAGAGACACAGATACGCAGTATTTT
16 | NA | TRBJ2-7 | TRBV7-2 | TRBD2 | CASSPGTSGRTGEQYF | TGTGCCAGCAGCCCAGGGACTAGCGGGAGAACGGGGGAGCAGTACTTC
14 | NA | TRBJ1-2 | TRBV4-2 | NA | CASSPSGRGSGYTF | TGTGCCAGCAGCCCATCAGGTCGGGGTTCTGGCTACACCTTC
14 | few | TRBJ2-7 | TRBV28 | TRBD1 | CASTMDRGYYEQYF | TGTGCCAGCACTATGGACAGGGGGTACTACGAGCAGTACTTC